In its sample, the clone carrying this T cell receptor (beta chain) was seen many times. Deletions cut 6 bases from V and 4 bases from J, with 15 bases between. The germline V gene has CDR1 DFQATT and CDR2 SNEGSKA (reference sequence). The CDR3 loop spans 14 amino acids. This entry comes from a study of read filtering for tumor transcriptome and immune sequencing. The library was built from 400 to 500 ng RNA with molecular barcoded adaptors for alpha/delta and beta/gamma chains. From the reads, TCRdb called clonotypes with MiXCR, one entry per CDR3 protein. The repertoire includes under 80,000 distinct CDR3 sequences, roughly 18% of them detected once, and roughly 13% sits in the top ten.

Material: a population of CD138-negative cells sorted from bone marrow. V and J are TRBV20-1 and TRBJ2-2; D may correspond to TRBD1 or TRBD2 (5 bases each). The TCR sequence derives from a donor older than 35 with multiple myeloma. The CDR3 DNA sequence: TGCAGTGCGAGTAGGGGCGGAGGCACCGGGGAGCTGTTTTTT. Protein sequence: CSASRGGGTGELFF.